This paragraph covers one T cell receptor (beta chain) sequence. Its specificity is not known. There were TCR beta CDR3 regions amplified from RNA transcripts. A set of HTBI primers served as the primers for a first-round RT-PCR of the TCR CDR3. TCRdb re-derived calls from the multiplex PCR reads in MiXCR, one entry per CDR3 protein. The sample contains about 640,000 distinct CDR3 sequences, about 20% of which appear only once. The source of the PBMCs was approximately 10 ml of fresh peripheral blood. The data were taken from a study of T cells in Graves' hyperthyroidism and ophthalmopathy. Study findings and constraints: Ophthalmopathy and stable hyperthyroidism were told apart by a 13 V-J model. Most clonotypes expanded in thyroid above 0.001 were likewise present in blood.

Germline-derived CDR1 and CDR2 are SGHDN and FVKESK. The V gene lost 6 bases and the J gene lost 8 bases, with 16 bases spanning the gap. The CDR3 is 13 residues long. The rearrangement uses TRBV14 and TRBJ1-2; possibly TRBD1 for D (6 bases). The TCR sequence derives from a man younger than 40 with Graves' ophthalmopathy. Sequences were obtained from blood. In nucleotides, the CDR3 is TGTGCCAGCAGAGGGTGGGGGGCTTCCGGCTACACCTTC. This gives the protein CASRGWGASGYTF.